Listed below are T cell receptor beta chains from one sample, sequenced in a study of sequential checkpoint blockade in melanoma. TCRdb's table, derived via immunoSEQ multiplex PCR, lists solely in-frame clones and lacks some. The data hold approximately 21,000 clones, with over 70% observed a single time. Sequencing used CD8+ T cells sorted from blood (inferred from file names), obtained from a patient given nivolumab and ipilimumab in sequence. All receptors derive from a human donor with melanoma. The CDR3 runs from the conserved cysteine through the conserved F or W. D genes are given only for firm matches. Size is stated for part of the rows, as once, few or many counts, or as a class when the clone is expanded.

abundance,d_gene,j_gene,v_gene,CDR3nt,CDR3aa
-,-,TRBJ2-7,TRBV27,TGTGCCAGCAGACAGGTCTCGTGGGGGCAGTACGAGCAGTACTTC,CASRQVSWGQYEQYF
-,-,TRBJ1-1,TRBV4-1,TGCGCCAGCAGCCACCCAGCAGGGGTCACTGAAGCTTTCTTT,CASSHPAGVTEAFF
few,TRBD1,TRBJ2-7,TRBV28,TGTGCCAGCAGTCTGCTACAGGGGGCGCTGGGCGAGCAGTACTTC,CASSLLQGALGEQYF
few,-,TRBJ2-7,TRBV6-5,TGTGCCAGCAGTTACTCGGGACTTCCTACCTACGAGCAGTACTTC,CASSYSGLPTYEQYF
-,TRBD1,TRBJ1-3,TRBV10-3,TGTGCCATCAGTGGTCCGACAGGGGACTCTGGAAACACCATATATTTT,CAISGPTGDSGNTIYF
-,TRBD1,TRBJ2-7,TRBV6-1,TGTGCCAGCAGTGAACCCGACGGGACAGGGGAAAGTTATCTAGCCTACGAGCAGTACTTC,CASSEPDGTGESYLAYEQYF
-,-,TRBJ1-2,TRBV13,TGTGCCAGCAAATTATCCGATGGCTACACCTTC,CASKLSDGYTF
-,-,TRBJ2-7,TRBV30,TGTGCCTGGAGTGCGGGGGTGGGGGAGCAGTACTTC,CAWSAGVGEQYF
-,-,TRBJ1-2,TRBV6-1,TGCGCCAGCAGTGACCAGATTAACTATGGCTACACCTTC,CASSDQINYGYTF
few,-,TRBJ2-7,TRBV28,TGTGCCAGCAGTTTAAGAGATACCTCCTACGAGCAGTACTTC,CASSLRDTSYEQYF
few,-,TRBJ2-7,TRBV29-1,TGCAGCGTTGAAGAGAGGGATTACGAGCAGTACTTC,CSVEERDYEQYF
-,-,TRBJ2-7,TRBV21-1,TGTGCCAGCAGCAAAGTTCCGGGGATCGGGGACGAGCAGTACTTC,CASSKVPGIGDEQYF
few,TRBD2,TRBJ2-1,TRBV6-5,TGTGCCAGCAGTTACTCGGACTCCACTGGCGGGAGTGAGCAGTTCTTC,CASSYSDSTGGSEQFF
-,-,TRBJ1-3,TRBV19,TGTGCCAGTAGTATTTATGGGCCCCGGCGGGGGTTCGCTGGAAACACCATATATTTT,CASSIYGPRRGFAGNTIYF
few,-,TRBJ2-7,TRBV30,TGTGCCTGGAGGTTTACAGGAATCCACGAGCAGTACTTC,CAWRFTGIHEQYF
-,TRBD1,TRBJ1-1,TRBV15,TGTGCCACCAGCTCAGACAGGGGGCTTGGTGAAGCTTTCTTT,CATSSDRGLGEAFF
few,TRBD1,TRBJ1-1,TRBV6-4,TGTGCCAGCAGTGAATCGGACAGGGCCGCAGGGTCTGAAGCTTTCTTT,CASSESDRAAGSEAFF
-,TRBD1,TRBJ1-1,TRBV14,TGTGCCAGCAGCCAAGAGCCCAGCTTAATTTTATCAGGACAGGGGGTCGGAAACACTGAAGCTTTCTTT,CASSQEPSLILSGQGVGNTEAFF
once,TRBD1,TRBJ1-1,TRBV6-5,TGTGCCAGCAGTTACTCGGGACAGGGGTTGAACACTGAAGCTTTCTTT,CASSYSGQGLNTEAFF
-,-,TRBJ2-7,TRBV27,TGTGCCAGCAGTCAAAACCACGAGCAGTACTTC,CASSQNHEQYF
-,TRBD1,TRBJ1-2,TRBV7-6,TGTGCCAGCAGCTCGGAGGTGGGACAGGGGGCCTTTGGCTACACCTTC,CASSSEVGQGAFGYTF
-,-,TRBJ1-6,TRBV6-5,TGTGCCAGCAGTTACGAGGGATCCTATAATTCACCCCTCCACTTT,CASSYEGSYNSPLHF
-,TRBD2,TRBJ2-3,TRBV7-9,TGTGCCAGCAGCCCTGAGCGGGAACTAGGTACGCAGTATTTT,CASSPERELGTQYF
-,TRBD1,TRBJ2-7,TRBV6-6,TGTGCCAGCAGTCTCTCGGGACAGGGGGAAGAGCAGTACTTC,CASSLSGQGEEQYF
few,-,TRBJ2-7,TRBV15,TGTGCCACCAGCAGAGGAGGGACTCGGTACGAGCAGTACTTC,CATSRGGTRYEQYF
-,TRBD1,TRBJ1-2,TRBV2,TGTGCCAGCAGCCCGACAGGGGGTTACTATGGCTACACCTTC,CASSPTGGYYGYTF
few,-,TRBJ1-2,TRBV29-1,TGCAGCGTCCCTGGCGGGGGTGGTGGCTACACCTTC,CSVPGGGGGYTF
-,-,TRBJ1-1,TRBV11-2,TGTGCCAGCAGCTTAGATCCTCTAGGCAGGGGCACTGAAGCTTTCTTT,CASSLDPLGRGTEAFF
-,TRBD1,TRBJ1-5,TRBV15,TGTGCCACCAGCAGAGACGGGGACAGTAGCAATCAGCCCCAGCATTTT,CATSRDGDSSNQPQHF
once,-,TRBJ1-1,TRBV28,TGTGCCAGCAGTTTGGCAGGGTCCAACAGAAACACTGAAGCTTTCTTT,CASSLAGSNRNTEAFF
-,-,TRBJ1-1,TRBV19,TGTGCCAGTCGGTCTCTTACTAACACTGAAGCTTTCTTT,CASRSLTNTEAFF
medium-sized,-,TRBJ1-1,TRBV19,TGTGCCAGTAGTCTAACCGTAAATACTGAAGCTTTCTTT,CASSLTVNTEAFF
-,-,TRBJ2-7,TRBV27,TGTGCCAGCAGTCCCGCCGGGACGGGAGCGTACGAGCAGTACTTC,CASSPAGTGAYEQYF
-,-,TRBJ1-2,TRBV28,TGTGCCAGCAGTTTAAACCTATATGGCTACACCTTC,CASSLNLYGYTF
-,TRBD1,TRBJ1-1,TRBV4-2,TGTGCCAGCAGGCTTACTTTACAGGGGAGCACTGAAGCTTTCTTT,CASRLTLQGSTEAFF
-,TRBD1,TRBJ1-1,TRBV19,TGTGCCAGTACCCAAAGGCGGGACAGCACCATGAACACTGAAGCTTTCTTT,CASTQRRDSTMNTEAFF
once,-,TRBJ1-2,TRBV7-9,TGTGCCAGCAGCTTAGGGGCAGTGGAAGGCTATGGCTACACCTTC,CASSLGAVEGYGYTF
-,TRBD2,TRBJ2-7,TRBV10-3,TGTGCCTCCTTATCGACTAGCGGGGTCGCCTACGAGCAGTACTTC,CASLSTSGVAYEQYF
-,TRBD1,TRBJ2-7,TRBV10-3,TGTGCCATCAGTGAATGGGACAGGGACTACGAGCAGTACTTC,CAISEWDRDYEQYF
-,TRBD1,TRBJ2-7,TRBV9,TGTGCCAGCAGCGTAGGAGGGGGCGCAGACGAGCAGTACTTC,CASSVGGGADEQYF
-,-,TRBJ2-7,TRBV4-3,TGCGCCAGCAGCCAAGACAGGGTAGGCGAGCAGTACTTC,CASSQDRVGEQYF
-,-,TRBJ1-3,TRBV11-2,TGTGCCAGCAGCTACCGGATGGGAGACACCATATATTTT,CASSYRMGDTIYF
-,-,TRBJ1-2,TRBV11-2,TGTGCCAGCGCCGTAGCCCCGGGGGTCGTCTATGGCTACACCTTC,CASAVAPGVVYGYTF
-,TRBD1,TRBJ2-6,TRBV28,TGTGCCAGCAGACATGGCGGGACAGGGGGTGGATATTCGTCTGGGGCCAACGTCCTGACTTTC,CASRHGGTGGGYSSGANVLTF
-,TRBD1,TRBJ1-2,TRBV27,TGTGCCAGCAGTTTATCTCCGACAGGGAACTTACGCGACTATGGCTACACCTTC,CASSLSPTGNLRDYGYTF
-,-,TRBJ2-7,TRBV5-5,TGTGCCAGCACCCAACTGCGGGCGGCCTACGAGCAGTACTTC,CASTQLRAAYEQYF
-,-,TRBJ1-2,TRBV7-6,TGTGCCAGCAGCTTAGCGGAGGGGAGCTATGGCTACACCTTC,CASSLAEGSYGYTF
-,TRBD2,TRBJ2-1,TRBV19,TGTGCCAGTGGGCCGGGACTAGCGGGAGTGAATGAGCAGTTCTTC,CASGPGLAGVNEQFF
-,-,TRBJ2-7,TRBV5-6,TGTGCCAGCAGCTTGGAGGACAAGACCTACGAGCAGTACTTC,CASSLEDKTYEQYF
-,-,TRBJ1-5,TRBV9,TGTGCCAGCACCCCAACGGACAGTCTCAATCAGCCCCAGCATTTT,CASTPTDSLNQPQHF
-,TRBD2,TRBJ2-1,TRBV28,TGTGCCAGCAGTTTAGGGACTAGGAGGAATGAGCAGTTCTTC,CASSLGTRRNEQFF